Presented here are 22 T cell receptor beta chains from one specimen sequenced in a study of long-term antiretroviral therapy in people with HIV. This was the immunoSEQ v3.0 assay at survey level. Libraries were prepared by immunoSEQ multiplex PCR; TCRdb keeps only in-frame clonotypes and omits some of them. Among about 28,000 clones, about four fifths were seen once, and the ten largest hold less than 8%. The sequenced sample was unsorted PBMCs, obtained 0.4 years after starting antiretroviral therapy. The receptors were sampled from a man in his late teens or twenties with HIV.

The chain recombines TRBV18 with TRBJ1-1; possibly TRBD1 for D (5 bases). V lost 0 bases and J lost 0, with 8 bases in between. CDR1 is KGHSH, CDR2 LQKENI, per germline. The length of the CDR3 is 15 residues. In DNA form, the CDR3 reads TGTGCCAGCTCACCACCGAGACAGATGAACACTGAAGCTTTCTTT. This codes for CASSPPRQMNTEAFF. The full variable domain, its missing parts supplied by reference TRBV18 and TRBJ1-1, is NAGVMQNPRHLVRRRGQEARLRCSPMKGHSHVYWYRQLPEEGLKFMVYLQKENIIDESGMPKERFSAEFPKEGPSILRIQQVVRGDSAAYFCASSPPRQMNTEAFFGQGTRLTVV.

The V and J genes are TRBV6-5 and TRBJ1-1; possibly TRBD1 for D (5 bases). Trimming pared 6 bases from V and 5 bases from J, leaving 16 bases between. This CDR3 contains 14 residues. The germline CDR1 and CDR2 sequences are MNHEY and SVGAGI. Here the CDR3 DNA reads TGTGCCAGCAGCGTTACATCCCCAGGGACTGAAGCTTTCTTT. Its translation: CASSVTSPGTEAFF.

The chain employs TRBV27 and TRBJ2-2; 7 bases agree with TRBD2. Germline assignment: CDR1 MNHEY and CDR2 SMNVEV (reference sequence). This CDR3 has 16 amino acids. Losses at the gene ends were 5 bases for V and 0 bases for J; bases not matched to a gene: 6. This CDR3 is CASSPPLATNTGELFF. The CDR3 nucleotides are TGTGCCAGCAGTCCGCCACTAGCGACGAACACCGGGGAGCTGTTTTTT.

The rearrangement uses TRBV6-5 and TRBJ2-7, with D unclear. The CDR3 extends over 14 amino acids. The V gene's germline CDR1 is MNHEY and CDR2 SVGAGI. Deletions cut 0 bases from V and 2 bases from J, with 8 bases between. The CDR3 nucleotides read TGTGCCAGCAGTTACTCGGCGGAAACCTACGAGCAGTACTTC. Translating gives CASSYSAETYEQYF.

This clone was found a few times. The J gene is TRBJ1-2, the V gene TRBV9, with D hard to call. Trimming stripped 0 bases from V and 6 bases from J, with 9 bases between. Germline V gene data show CDR1 as SGDLS and CDR2 as YYNGEE. This CDR3 is 13 amino acids long. The CDR3 bases are TGTGCCAGCAGCGTAGCCGGGAGGAATGGCTACACCTTC. It codes for CASSVAGRNGYTF.

The chain couples TRBV5-6 to TRBJ1-6; 7 nucleotides align to TRBD1. The CDR3 is 14 amino acids. Trimming took 4 bases from V and 5 from J; bases not matched to a gene: 3. Germline CDR1 reads SGHDT; CDR2 reads YYEEEE. CDR3 in amino acids: CASSSGQDNSPLHF. The DNA of the CDR3 is TGTGCCAGCAGCAGTGGACAGGATAATTCACCCCTCCACTTT. Based on the CDR3 plus reference TRBV5-6 and TRBJ1-6, the full variable domain is DAGVTQSPTHLIKTRGQQVTLRCSPKSGHDTVSWYQQALGQGPQFIFQYYEEEERQRGNFPDRFSGHQFPNYSSELNVNALLLGDSALYLCASSSGQDNSPLHFGNGTRLTVT.

The V call is TRBV19, the J call TRBJ1-5; a possible D gene is TRBD1 (5 bases). This CDR3 contains 12 residues. The germline V gene has CDR1 LNHDA and CDR2 SQIVND (reference sequence). V was pared by 10 bases and J by 9 bases, with 16 bases between. The CDR3 region is CATKEGVRPQHF. In DNA form, the CDR3 reads TGTGCCACCAAGGAAGGGGTTCGGCCCCAGCATTTT.

This sequence joins TRBV10-3 and TRBJ2-1; 12 nucleotides line up with TRBD2. This CDR3 has 16 amino acids. Germline V gene data show CDR1 as ENHRY and CDR2 as SYGVKD. V gave up 4 bases and J gave up 8 bases; unmatched junction bases: 9. In DNA form, the CDR3 reads TGTGCCATCAGTGGGGCTAGCGGGAGGGCGGGGGATGAGCAGTTCTTC. Translated: CAISGASGRAGDEQFF.

The genes are TRBV5-6 and TRBJ2-2, with TRBD1 identical over 12 bases. Trimming removed 1 base from V and 6 bases from J; junction bases left unmatched: 4. The germline gives CDR1 SGHDT, CDR2 YYEEEE. CDR3 length: 16 amino acids. The CDR3 sequence is CASSLLGTGGSGELFF. The CDR3, as DNA: TGTGCCAGCAGCTTGTTAGGGACAGGGGGCTCCGGGGAGCTGTTTTTT.

The rearrangement joins TRBV4-3 to TRBJ2-7; no clear D gene. This CDR3 region has 15 residues. Germline-derived CDR1 and CDR2 are LGHNA and YSLEER. V dropped 0 bases and J dropped 5 bases, with 14 bases sitting between them. In DNA form, the CDR3 reads TGCGCCAGCAGCCAAGATCCGAGGACCCTAGACGAGCAGTACTTC. It translates to CASSQDPRTLDEQYF.

CDR3 amino acids: CATSSAGVTGELFF. For the CDR3, the DNA is TGTGCCACCAGCAGTGCAGGGGTTACCGGGGAGCTGTTTTTT. The rearrangement links TRBV15 to TRBJ2-2, with D possibly TRBD1 on 6 matching bases. The CDR3 runs 14 residues. Germline loops: CDR1 LNHNV, CDR2 YYDKDF (reference sequence). Trimming left V 3 bases short and J 5 bases short, with 10 bases between.

The genes are TRBV7-9 and TRBJ1-2; a weak D match, TRBD1 (6 bases). The germline gives CDR1 SEHNR, CDR2 FQNEAQ (reference sequence). This CDR3 spans 13 amino acids. Trimming shortened V by 3 bases and J by 10 bases, and 15 bases separated the two germline ends. The CDR3 sequence: CASSLAGAGDYTF. Here the CDR3 DNA reads TGTGCCAGCAGCTTGGCGGGGGCAGGGGACTACACCTTC.

As for this clone: The junction shows a germline mismatch at one end, possibly a read error. The genes are TRBV7-9 and TRBJ2-7, with D perhaps matching TRBD1 or TRBD2 (6 bases each). The CDR3 length is 16 residues. The V gene's germline CDR1 is SEHNR and CDR2 FQNEAQ (reference sequence). The CDR3: CASSPQGGYGSFEQYF. The CDR3 DNA reads TGTGCCAGCAGCCCACAAGGGGGGTACGGATCCTTCGAGCAGTACTTC. The whole variable domain, filled in from reference TRBV7-9 and TRBJ2-7, reads DTGVSQNPRHKITKRGQNVTFRCDPISEHNRLYWYRQTLGQGPEFLTYFQNEAQLEKSRLLSDRFSAERPKGSFSTLEIQRTEQGDSAMYLCASSPQGGYGSFEQYFGPGTRLTVT.

This sequence joins TRBV18 and TRBJ1-5; 10 nucleotides line up with TRBD1. The germline gives CDR1 KGHSH, CDR2 LQKENI. V was pared by 6 bases and J by 5 bases, with 7 bases of the junction left unmatched. This CDR3 is 15 amino acids long. CDR3 coding DNA: TGTGCCAGCTCTCCCGACAGGGGGCGCGATCAGCCCCAGCATTTT. Protein: CASSPDRGRDQPQHF.

The V gene is TRBV4-2, the J gene TRBJ1-4; D remains unclear. Germline assignment: CDR1 LGHNA and CDR2 YNFKEQ. Between the trimmed V and J ends, which lost 0 bases and 4 bases, there was a span of 18 bases. This CDR3 is 18 amino acids long. Here the CDR3 reads CASSQDPVTVIGNEKLFF. CDR3 sequence (DNA): TGTGCCAGCAGCCAAGATCCGGTGACTGTAATAGGTAATGAAAAACTGTTTTTT.

V usage is TRBV27 and J usage is TRBJ2-1; maybe TRBD2 (5 bases). V was pared by 3 bases and J by 5 bases, with 5 bases between. Germline V gene lookup returns CDR1 MNHEY and CDR2 SMNVEV (reference sequence). The CDR3 is 12 residues long. The CDR3 sequence: CASSFGNNEQFF. The CDR3 DNA is TGTGCCAGCAGTTTCGGGAACAATGAGCAGTTCTTC.

The V call is TRBV11-3, the J call TRBJ1-4; D unclear. V lost 2 bases, J lost 4 bases, and 14 bases lay in between. The CDR3 covers 16 residues. The germline V gene encodes CDR1 SGHNT and CDR2 YENEEA. As DNA, the CDR3 is TGTGCCAGCAGCTTATTCCAGGAGTCAGGTAATGAAAAACTGTTTTTT. This encodes CASSLFQESGNEKLFF.

This chain links TRBV20-1 with TRBJ2-7; 9 nucleotides line up with TRBD2. V shed 7 bases, J shed 6 bases, and the junction held 4 bases outside the gene matches. There are 11 residues in the CDR3. Germline-derived CDR1 and CDR2 are DFQATT and SNEGSKA (reference sequence). The CDR3 coding sequence is TGCAGTGGGAGCGGGGGGTCCGAGCAGTACTTC. Residues: CSGSGGSEQYF.

This chain uses TRBV19 with TRBJ2-7; D uncertain. The V end was cut by 1 base, the J end by 4 bases, with 8 bases between. Germline CDR1 reads LNHDA; CDR2 reads SQIVND (reference sequence). This CDR3 is 13 amino acids long. CDR3 in amino acids: CASSIGFGYEQYF. The CDR3 DNA reads as TGTGCCAGTAGTATAGGGTTCGGGTACGAGCAGTACTTC.

This chain links TRBV5-6 with TRBJ2-1, with D unclear. The germline gives CDR1 SGHDT, CDR2 YYEEEE. With 4 bases removed from V and 0 bases from J, the gap between germline ends came to 17 bases. CDR3 length equals 17 residues. CDR3 in DNA: TGTGCCAGCAGCCCCCCCTTAGCCTCAAGCTCCTACAATGAGCAGTTCTTC. It codes for CASSPPLASSSYNEQFF.

In this sample, this clone turned up once. The rearrangement links TRBV6-5 to TRBJ1-2, with D maybe TRBD1 (6 bases). This CDR3 contains 12 residues. Germline-derived CDR1 and CDR2 are MNHEY and SVGAGI. V gave up 11 bases and J gave up 8 bases, with 18 bases separating them. DNA of the CDR3: TGTGCCGAATGGACAGTCTCTCAAGGCTACACCTTC. This gives the protein CAEWTVSQGYTF.

J is TRBJ2-7 and V is TRBV29-1, with 10 bases matching TRBD1. This CDR3 region has 13 residues. Per the germline V gene, CDR1 is SQVTM and CDR2 is ANQGSEA. V was pared by 7 bases and J by 2 bases, with 5 bases of the junction left unmatched. In DNA form, the CDR3 reads TGCAGCGGGCGGGACAGGGGAGCCTACGAGCAGTACTTC. This gives the protein CSGRDRGAYEQYF.